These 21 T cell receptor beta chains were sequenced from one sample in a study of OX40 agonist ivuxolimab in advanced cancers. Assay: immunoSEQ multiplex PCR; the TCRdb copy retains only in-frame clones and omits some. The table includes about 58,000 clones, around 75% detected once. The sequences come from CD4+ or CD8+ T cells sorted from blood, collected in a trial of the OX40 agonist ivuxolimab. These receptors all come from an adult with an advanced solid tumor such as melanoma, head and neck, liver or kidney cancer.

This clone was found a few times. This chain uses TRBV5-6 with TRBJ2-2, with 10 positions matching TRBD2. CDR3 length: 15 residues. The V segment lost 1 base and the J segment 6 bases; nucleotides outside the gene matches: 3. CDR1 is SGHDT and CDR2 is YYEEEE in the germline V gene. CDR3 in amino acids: CASSLRLAGAGELFF. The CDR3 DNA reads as TGTGCCAGCAGCTTGCGTCTAGCGGGGGCCGGGGAGCTGTTTTTT.

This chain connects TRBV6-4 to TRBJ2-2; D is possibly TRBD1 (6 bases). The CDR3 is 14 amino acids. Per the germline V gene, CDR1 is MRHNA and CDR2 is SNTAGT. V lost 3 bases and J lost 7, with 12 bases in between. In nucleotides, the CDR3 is TGTGCCAGCAGTGAGCAGGGGCCAGGCGGGGAGCTGTTTTTT. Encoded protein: CASSEQGPGGELFF.

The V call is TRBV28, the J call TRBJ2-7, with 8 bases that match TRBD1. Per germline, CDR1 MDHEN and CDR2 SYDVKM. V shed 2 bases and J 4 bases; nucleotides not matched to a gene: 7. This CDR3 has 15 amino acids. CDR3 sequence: CASSLRGTGGYEQYF. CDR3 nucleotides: TGTGCCAGCAGTTTAAGGGGTACAGGGGGTTACGAGCAGTACTTC.

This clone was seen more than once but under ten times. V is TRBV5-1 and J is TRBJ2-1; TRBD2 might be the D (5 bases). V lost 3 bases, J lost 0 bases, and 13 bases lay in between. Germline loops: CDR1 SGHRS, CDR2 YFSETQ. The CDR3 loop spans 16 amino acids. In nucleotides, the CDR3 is TGCGCCAGCAGCTCGTTAGCGTCAAGCTCCTACAATGAGCAGTTCTTC. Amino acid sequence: CASSSLASSSYNEQFF.

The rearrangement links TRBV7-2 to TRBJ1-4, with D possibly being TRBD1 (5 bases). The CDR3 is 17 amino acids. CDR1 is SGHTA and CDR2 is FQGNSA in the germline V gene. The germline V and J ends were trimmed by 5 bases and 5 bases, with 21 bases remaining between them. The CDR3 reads CASSLGSGSGWNEKLFF. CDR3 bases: TGTGCCAGCAGCCTAGGATCAGGGTCAGGGTGGAATGAAAAACTGTTTTTT. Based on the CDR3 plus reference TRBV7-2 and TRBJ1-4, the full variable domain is GAGVSQSPSNKVTEKGKDVELRCDPISGHTALYWYRQSLGQGLEFLIYFQGNSAPDKSGLPSDRFSAERTGGSVSTLTIQRTQQEDSAVYLCASSLGSGSGWNEKLFFGSGTQLSVL.

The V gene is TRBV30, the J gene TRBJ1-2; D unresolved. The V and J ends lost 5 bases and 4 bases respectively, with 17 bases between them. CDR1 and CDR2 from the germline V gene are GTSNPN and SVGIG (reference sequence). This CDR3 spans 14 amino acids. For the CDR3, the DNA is TGTGCCTGGTACCAGGAATCTCCCCCCTATGGCTACACCTTC. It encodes CAWYQESPPYGYTF.

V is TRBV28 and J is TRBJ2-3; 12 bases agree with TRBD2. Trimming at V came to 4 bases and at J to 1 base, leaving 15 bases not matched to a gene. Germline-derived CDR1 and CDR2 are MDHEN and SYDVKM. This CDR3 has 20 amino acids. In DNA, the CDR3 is TGTGCCAGCAGTTCCCCCCCCGGGACTAGCGGGTCTTATCGCACAGATACGCAGTATTTT. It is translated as CASSSPPGTSGSYRTDTQYF.

The CDR3 region is CASSTGTGSPYEQYF. The CDR3 DNA follows: TGTGCCAGTAGTACCGGGACAGGGAGCCCCTACGAGCAGTACTTC. V usage is TRBV19 and J usage is TRBJ2-7; the match to TRBD1 covers 9 bases. There are 15 residues in the CDR3. V shed 4 bases and J 2 bases; nucleotides not matched to a gene: 6. The germline CDR1 and CDR2 sequences are LNHDA and SQIVND (reference sequence). The full variable domain, rest sourced from reference TRBV19 and TRBJ2-7, is DGGITQSPKYLFRKEGQNVTLSCEQNLNHDAMYWYRQDPGQGLRLIYYSQIVNDFQKGDIAEGYSVSREKKESFPLTVTSAQKNPTAFYLCASSTGTGSPYEQYFGPGTRLTVT.

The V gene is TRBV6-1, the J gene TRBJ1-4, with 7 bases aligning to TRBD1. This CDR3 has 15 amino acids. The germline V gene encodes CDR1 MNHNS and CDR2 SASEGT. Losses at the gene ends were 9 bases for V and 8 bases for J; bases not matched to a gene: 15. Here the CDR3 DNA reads TGTGCCAGTAGGGACAGCCATAGTACTTCGGAAAAACTGTTTTTT. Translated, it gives CASRDSHSTSEKLFF.

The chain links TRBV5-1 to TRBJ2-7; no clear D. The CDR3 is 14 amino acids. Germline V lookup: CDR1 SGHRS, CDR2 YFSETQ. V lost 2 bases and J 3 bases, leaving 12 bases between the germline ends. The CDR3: CASSFLGRDYEQYF. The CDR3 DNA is TGCGCCAGCAGCTTTTTGGGAAGGGACTACGAGCAGTACTTC. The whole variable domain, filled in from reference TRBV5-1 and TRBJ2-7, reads KAGVTQTPRYLIKTRGQQVTLSCSPISGHRSVSWYQQTPGQGLQFLFEYFSETQRNKGNFPGRFSGRQFSNSRSEMNVSTLELGDSALYLCASSFLGRDYEQYFGPGTRLTVT.

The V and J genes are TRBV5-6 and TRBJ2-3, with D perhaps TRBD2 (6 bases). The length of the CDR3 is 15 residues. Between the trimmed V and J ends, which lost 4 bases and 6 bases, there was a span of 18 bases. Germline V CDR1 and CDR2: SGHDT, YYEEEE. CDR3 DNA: TGTGCCAGCAGCACCCCCGGAGGGATGGGTGATACGCAGTATTTT. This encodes CASSTPGGMGDTQYF.

The CDR3 region has the DNA TGTGCCAGCTCACCACCGCTAGCGGGAACAGATACGCAGTATTTT. Protein: CASSPPLAGTDTQYF. This chain joins TRBV18 and TRBJ2-3; 9 bases map to TRBD2. The germline V gene encodes CDR1 KGHSH and CDR2 LQKENI. CDR3 length: 15 amino acids. The V segment lost 0 bases and the J segment 3 bases; nucleotides outside the gene matches: 1.

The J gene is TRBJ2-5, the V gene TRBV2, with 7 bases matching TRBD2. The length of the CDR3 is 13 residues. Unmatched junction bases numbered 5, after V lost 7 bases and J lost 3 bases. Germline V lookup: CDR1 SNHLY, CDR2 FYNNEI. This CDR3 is CASTTSREETQYF. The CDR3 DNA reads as TGTGCCAGCACGACTAGCAGAGAAGAGACCCAGTACTTC.

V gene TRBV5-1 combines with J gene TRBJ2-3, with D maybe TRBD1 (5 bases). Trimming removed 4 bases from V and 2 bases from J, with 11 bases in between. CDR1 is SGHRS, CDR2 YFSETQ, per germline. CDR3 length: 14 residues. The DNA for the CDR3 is TGCGCCAGCAGCCAGGACACGGCCACAGATACGCAGTATTTT. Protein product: CASSQDTATDTQYF.

The CDR3 protein is CASSLDGTSETQYF. Written as DNA, the CDR3 is TGTGCCAGCAGCTTAGATGGGACGTCGGAGACCCAGTACTTC. The V gene is TRBV5-4, the J gene TRBJ2-5; D is tentatively TRBD1 or TRBD2 (5 bases each). V lost 2 bases, J lost 5 bases, and 13 bases lay in between. This CDR3 contains 14 residues. Germline V gene data show CDR1 as SGHNT and CDR2 as YYREEE (reference sequence).

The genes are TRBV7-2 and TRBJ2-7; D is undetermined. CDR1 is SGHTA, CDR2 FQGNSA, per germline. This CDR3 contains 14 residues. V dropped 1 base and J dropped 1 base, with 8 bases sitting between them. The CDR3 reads CASSLGVQSYEQYF. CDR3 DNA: TGTGCCAGCAGCTTAGGGGTCCAGTCCTACGAGCAGTACTTC.

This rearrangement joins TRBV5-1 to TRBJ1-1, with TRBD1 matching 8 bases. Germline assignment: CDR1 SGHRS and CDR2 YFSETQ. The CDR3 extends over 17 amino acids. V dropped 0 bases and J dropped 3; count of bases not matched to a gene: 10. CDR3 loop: CASSLETGAVGDTEAFF. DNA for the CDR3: TGCGCCAGCAGCTTGGAGACAGGGGCGGTAGGGGACACTGAAGCTTTCTTT.

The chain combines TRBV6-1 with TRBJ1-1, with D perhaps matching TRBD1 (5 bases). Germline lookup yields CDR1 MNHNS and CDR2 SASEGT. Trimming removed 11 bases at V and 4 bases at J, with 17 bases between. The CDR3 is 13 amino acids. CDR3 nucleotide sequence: TGTGCCTCCAGGCAGGGTTGGGTCACTGAAGCTTTCTTT. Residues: CASRQGWVTEAFF.

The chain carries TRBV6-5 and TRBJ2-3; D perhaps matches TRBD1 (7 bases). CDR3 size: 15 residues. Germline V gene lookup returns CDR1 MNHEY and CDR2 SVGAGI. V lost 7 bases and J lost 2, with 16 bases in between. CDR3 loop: CASTPQGGPTDTQYF. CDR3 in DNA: TGTGCCAGCACCCCCCAGGGGGGCCCCACAGATACGCAGTATTTT.

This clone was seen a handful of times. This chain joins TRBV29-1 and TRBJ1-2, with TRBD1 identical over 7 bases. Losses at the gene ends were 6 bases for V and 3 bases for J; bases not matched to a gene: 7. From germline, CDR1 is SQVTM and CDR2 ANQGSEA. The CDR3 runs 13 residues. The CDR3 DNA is TGCAGCGTCGCGACCGGGACAGACTATGGCTACACCTTC. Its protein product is CSVATGTDYGYTF.

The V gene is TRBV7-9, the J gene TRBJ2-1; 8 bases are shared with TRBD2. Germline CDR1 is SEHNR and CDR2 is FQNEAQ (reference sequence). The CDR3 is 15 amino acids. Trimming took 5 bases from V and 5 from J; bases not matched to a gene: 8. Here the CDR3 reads CASSLAGGWNNEQFF. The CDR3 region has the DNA TGTGCCAGCAGCCTGGCGGGGGGTTGGAACAATGAGCAGTTCTTC.